The 23 T cell receptor beta chains presented below share a single source sample, sequenced in a study of blood T cell repertoires in COVID-19 (dated by TCRdb to about 2020). Library method: the immunoSEQ multiplex PCR assay. What TCRdb holds here is the immuneACCESS table cut down to in-frame rearrangements. Part of the clones is not present; checked against another copy, under half of the missing clones reflect an unresolved V gene, and the others are unexplained. The sample table records around 260,000 clones; approximately 91% of these occur just once. 2.2% of the sample lies in the top ten. The sequencing sample was made of peripheral blood. The receptors come from a woman aged 25 to 39 with COVID-19, enrolled during active disease.

The chain is built from TRBV15 and TRBJ2-7; D is unclear. Looked up from germline, CDR1 is LNHNV and CDR2 is YYDKDF (reference sequence). The CDR3 covers 13 residues. V shed 0 bases and J shed 7 bases, with 10 bases lying between them. In DNA form, the CDR3 reads TGTGCCACCAGCAGAGATGGTAACAATGAGCAGTACTTC. It codes for CATSRDGNNEQYF. Drawing the rest from reference TRBV15 and TRBJ2-7, the complete variable domain is DAMVIQNPRYQVTQFGKPVTLSCSQTLNHNVMYWYQQKSSQAPKLLFHYYDKDFNNEADTPDNFQSRRPNTSFCFLDIRSPGLGDTAMYLCATSRDGNNEQYFGPGTRLTVT.

The chain is built from TRBV4-1 and TRBJ1-6; 8 bases align to TRBD1. Unmatched junction bases numbered 5, after V lost 0 bases and J lost 10 bases. CDR1 and CDR2 from the germline V gene are MGHRA and YSYEKL. This CDR3 contains 15 residues. The CDR3 DNA reads as TGCGCCAGCAGCCAAGAGACAGGGGAAGGGTCACCCCTCCACTTT. It is translated as CASSQETGEGSPLHF.

V and J are TRBV5-1 and TRBJ2-3, with a tentative D call TRBD1 (6 bases). Looked up from germline, CDR1 is SGHRS and CDR2 is YFSETQ. Trimming cost V 0 bases and J 6 bases, with 11 bases left between them. The CDR3 has 14 residues. The CDR3 spells CASSLGQAADTQYF. The CDR3, as DNA: TGCGCCAGCAGCTTGGGACAGGCAGCTGATACGCAGTATTTT. The full variable domain, its missing parts supplied by reference TRBV5-1 and TRBJ2-3, is KAGVTQTPRYLIKTRGQQVTLSCSPISGHRSVSWYQQTPGQGLQFLFEYFSETQRNKGNFPGRFSGRQFSNSRSEMNVSTLELGDSALYLCASSLGQAADTQYFGPGTRLTVL.

The V gene is TRBV10-3, the J gene TRBJ1-1; 10 nucleotides align to TRBD1. The V gene end was trimmed by 5 bases and the J gene end by 1 base; junction bases not matched to a gene: 7. Germline assignment: CDR1 ENHRY and CDR2 SYGVKD. CDR3 length: 16 residues. The CDR3 nucleotides read TGTGCCATCAGTAGACAGGGGGCTCTTCCGAACACTGAAGCTTTCTTT. It encodes CAISRQGALPNTEAFF.

CDR3 bases: TGCGCCAGCAGTCCTACTGAAACGACAGGGCCGAACACTGAAGCTTTCTTT. It specifies CASSPTETTGPNTEAFF. The J gene is TRBJ1-1, the V gene TRBV10-2; 7 nucleotides line up with TRBD1. Germline CDR1 WSHSY, CDR2 SAAADI. This CDR3 has 17 amino acids. Trimming took 5 bases from V and 1 from J; bases not matched to a gene: 13.

The V gene is TRBV5-1, the J gene TRBJ1-4; 8 bases match TRBD1. This CDR3 region has 16 residues. V lost 5 bases and J lost 7; bases outside the gene matches: 13. Germline V gene sequence: CDR1 SGHRS, CDR2 YFSETQ. CDR3 sequence reads: CASSSGGPGGVEKLFF. The CDR3 nucleotides read TGCGCCAGCAGTTCGGGAGGACCAGGGGGCGTTGAAAAACTGTTTTTT.

This sequence joins TRBV5-1 and TRBJ2-1, with 10 bases matching TRBD2. From germline, CDR1 is SGHRS and CDR2 YFSETQ. Trimming removed 1 base from V and 4 bases from J; junction bases left unmatched: 8. The CDR3 has 17 amino acids. CDR3 amino acids: CASSLLFGLAEYNEQFF. Here the CDR3 DNA reads TGCGCCAGCAGCTTGTTGTTCGGACTAGCGGAATACAATGAGCAGTTCTTC.

This chain links TRBV5-4 with TRBJ1-1, with 9 bases matching TRBD1. CDR1 is SGHNT, CDR2 YYREEE, per germline (reference sequence). The CDR3 runs 15 residues. V was clipped by 3 bases and J by 4 bases; unmatched bases: 7. DNA for the CDR3: TGTGCCAGCAGCTCCCAACAGGGGGCGGTCACTGAAGCTTTCTTT. Translating it yields CASSSQQGAVTEAFF.

The sample holds one count of this clone. V and J are TRBV18 and TRBJ2-2; tentative D call: TRBD1 (6 bases). Trimming stripped 3 bases from V and 2 bases from J, with 13 bases between. From germline, CDR1 is KGHSH and CDR2 LQKENI. CDR3 size: 16 residues. CDR3 nucleotides: TGTGCCAGCTCACCTTTTCAGGGGCCAAACACCGGGGAGCTGTTTTTT. This translates into CASSPFQGPNTGELFF.

The CDR3 DNA reads TGTGCCAGCAGCCTTAGCTTTGAGCAGTTCTTC. Protein sequence: CASSLSFEQFF. The rearrangement joins TRBV7-9 to TRBJ2-1, with D uncertain. Germline CDR1 is SEHNR and CDR2 is FQNEAQ (reference sequence). CDR3 length equals 11 residues. The V end lost 5 bases, the J end lost 9 bases, and 8 bases lay between the germline ends. Filled out from reference TRBV7-9 and TRBJ2-1, the complete variable domain reads DTGVSQNPRHKITKRGQNVTFRCDPISEHNRLYWYRQTLGQGPEFLTYFQNEAQLEKSRLLSDRFSAERPKGSFSTLEIQRTEQGDSAMYLCASSLSFEQFFGPGTRLTVL.

The genes are TRBV12-3 or TRBV12-4 and TRBJ1-2, with D perhaps TRBD1 (5 bases). The length of the CDR3 is 13 residues. The V end was cut by 3 bases, the J end by 7 bases, with 12 bases between. Written as DNA, the CDR3 is TGTGCCAGCAGTTTTGGGGGGTTCTCTGGCTACACCTTC. Its protein product is CASSFGGFSGYTF.

The genes are TRBV6-5 and TRBJ1-1, with 8 bases lining up with TRBD1. CDR1 is MNHEY and CDR2 is SVGAGI in the germline V gene. The CDR3 extends over 15 amino acids. Trimming at V came to 2 bases and at J to 7 bases, leaving 9 bases not matched to a gene. The CDR3 here is CASSYPGADRGEAFF. The CDR3 DNA is TGTGCCAGCAGTTACCCAGGCGCAGACAGGGGTGAAGCTTTCTTT.

This rearrangement joins TRBV27 to TRBJ1-2, with TRBD1 matching over 8 bases. V shed 3 bases and J 5 bases; nucleotides not matched to a gene: 11. The CDR3 is 16 residues long. Germline V lookup: CDR1 MNHEY, CDR2 SMNVEV (reference sequence). CDR3: CASSFQFSGQAYGYTF. The CDR3 region has the DNA TGTGCCAGCAGTTTCCAGTTTTCGGGACAGGCTTATGGCTACACCTTC.

The V and J genes are TRBV27 and TRBJ2-3; possible D gene TRBD1, 6 bases. Per germline, CDR1 MNHEY and CDR2 SMNVEV (reference sequence). The CDR3 spans 14 residues. V was clipped by 5 bases and J by 2 bases, with 11 bases between them. Written as DNA, the CDR3 is TGTGCCAGCAGTCCCTGGACAGACACAGATACGCAGTATTTT. Translating gives CASSPWTDTDTQYF.

The rearrangement uses TRBV19 and TRBJ2-3; 9 bases agree with TRBD1. Germline CDR1 and CDR2: LNHDA and SQIVND (reference sequence). With V trimmed by 6 bases and J by 3 bases, 7 bases remained unmatched. The CDR3 consists of 15 residues. Here the CDR3 reads CASSRDRERTDTQYF. The DNA for the CDR3 is TGTGCCAGTAGCCGGGACAGGGAGAGGACAGATACGCAGTATTTT. Filled out from reference TRBV19 and TRBJ2-3, the complete variable domain reads DGGITQSPKYLFRKEGQNVTLSCEQNLNHDAMYWYRQDPGQGLRLIYYSQIVNDFQKGDIAEGYSVSREKKESFPLTVTSAQKNPTAFYLCASSRDRERTDTQYFGPGTRLTVL.

This clone came up once. V is TRBV7-9 and J is TRBJ1-5; D not certain. CDR1 is SEHNR, CDR2 FQNEAQ, per germline (reference sequence). With 4 bases removed from V and 0 bases from J, the gap between germline ends came to 16 bases. The CDR3 is 17 amino acids. This chain's CDR3 is CASSSGRVGDSNQPQHF. CDR3 in DNA: TGTGCCAGCAGCTCTGGCCGGGTTGGCGATAGCAATCAGCCCCAGCATTTT.

CDR3 amino acids: CASSFRGYGYTF. The CDR3 DNA reads as TGTGCCAGTAGTTTCAGGGGTTACGGCTACACCTTC. V usage is TRBV19 and J usage is TRBJ1-2, with D possibly TRBD1 on 6 matching bases. The germline V and J ends were trimmed by 5 bases and 8 bases, with 12 bases remaining between them. Germline loops: CDR1 LNHDA, CDR2 SQIVND (reference sequence). The CDR3 spans 12 residues.

CDR3 amino acids: CASSEGRMNTEAFF. For the CDR3, the DNA is TGTGCCAGCAGTGAGGGGCGGATGAACACTGAAGCTTTCTTT. J is TRBJ1-1 and V is TRBV6-1; D might be TRBD1 (5 bases). The CDR3 loop spans 14 amino acids. Deletions cut 3 bases from V and 0 bases from J, with 8 bases between. In germline, CDR1 is MNHNS, CDR2 SASEGT.

The rearrangement joins TRBV6-2 or TRBV6-3 to TRBJ2-2; 7 bases line up with TRBD1. The CDR3 has 14 amino acids. The germline V gene has CDR1 MNHEY and CDR2 SVGEGT. After removal of 6 bases from V and 9 bases from J, the junction contained 10 bases not matched to a gene. CDR3: CASRPPEGGWELFF. The CDR3 DNA reads as TGTGCCAGCAGGCCTCCAGAAGGGGGCTGGGAGCTGTTTTTT.

CDR3 region: CASSPYSGRANEQYF. The CDR3 DNA sequence: TGTGCCAGCAGCCCCTATAGCGGGAGGGCTAACGAGCAGTACTTC. The V call is TRBV7-8, the J call TRBJ2-7; 11 bases are a match to TRBD2. The CDR3 totals 15 residues. Germline lookup yields CDR1 SGHVS and CDR2 FQNEAQ. V dropped 5 bases and J dropped 5; count of bases not matched to a gene: 8.

The chain recombines TRBV7-9 with TRBJ2-7; TRBD2 matches 8 bases. With 5 bases clipped from V and 4 bases from J, the junction kept 7 bases outside the gene matches. The germline CDR1 and CDR2 sequences are SEHNR and FQNEAQ (reference sequence). The CDR3 contains 14 residues. CDR3 sequence reads: CASSPSGREYEQYF. CDR3 nucleotides: TGTGCCAGCAGCCCAAGCGGGAGAGAGTACGAGCAGTACTTC.

This rearrangement joins TRBV7-2 to TRBJ2-3; 9 bases are shared with TRBD2. Germline V lookup: CDR1 SGHTA, CDR2 FQGNSA. Unmatched junction bases numbered 8, after V lost 1 base and J lost 6 bases. The CDR3 consists of 16 residues. The CDR3 bases are TGTGCCAGCAGCTTAGAGGTCACTAGCGGGTGGGATACGCAGTATTTT. This gives the protein CASSLEVTSGWDTQYF.

The genes are TRBV4-1 and TRBJ2-2; TRBD1 agrees at 7 bases. V dropped 2 bases and J dropped 0; count of bases not matched to a gene: 6. The CDR3 contains 17 residues. Germline V gene sequence: CDR1 MGHRA, CDR2 YSYEKL. CDR3 nucleotides: TGCGCCAGCAGCCAACGTATGGGACAGCCGAACACCGGGGAGCTGTTTTTT. This gives the protein CASSQRMGQPNTGELFF.